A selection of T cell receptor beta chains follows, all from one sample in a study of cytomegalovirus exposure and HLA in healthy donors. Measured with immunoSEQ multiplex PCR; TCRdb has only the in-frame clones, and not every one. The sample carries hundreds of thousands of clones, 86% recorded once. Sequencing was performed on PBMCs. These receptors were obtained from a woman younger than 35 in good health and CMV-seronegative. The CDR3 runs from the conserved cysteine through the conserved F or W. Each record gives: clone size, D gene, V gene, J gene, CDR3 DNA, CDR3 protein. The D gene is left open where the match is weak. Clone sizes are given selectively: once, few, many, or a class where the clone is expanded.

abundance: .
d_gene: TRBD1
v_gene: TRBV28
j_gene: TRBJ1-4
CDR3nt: TGTGCCAGCAGTTCCGACAGGGCCGGCCCTAGTGGTGAAAAACTGTTTTTT
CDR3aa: CASSSDRAGPSGEKLFF

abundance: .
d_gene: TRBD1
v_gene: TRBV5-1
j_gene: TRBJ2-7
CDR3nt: TGCGCCAGCAGTACACAGGGACAGGCCGGATCCTACGAGCAGTACTTC
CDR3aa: CASSTQGQAGSYEQYF

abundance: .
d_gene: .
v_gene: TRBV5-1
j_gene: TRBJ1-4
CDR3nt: TGCGCCAGCGGGGGAGGAACGACTAATGAAAAACTGTTTTTT
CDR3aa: CASGGGTTNEKLFF

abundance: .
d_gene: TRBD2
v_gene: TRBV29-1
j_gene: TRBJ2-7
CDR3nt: TGCAGCGCGAGCGGGGTCTACGAGCAGTACTTC
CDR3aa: CSASGVYEQYF

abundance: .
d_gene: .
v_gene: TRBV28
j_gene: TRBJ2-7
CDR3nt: TGTGCCAGCAGAGGGGGGGGTGTCTCCGAGCAGTACTTC
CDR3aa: CASRGGGVSEQYF

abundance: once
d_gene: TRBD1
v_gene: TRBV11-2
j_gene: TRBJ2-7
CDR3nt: TGTGCCAGCAGCTTATTGGGGACAGGGGAATACGAGCAGTACTTC
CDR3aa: CASSLLGTGEYEQYF

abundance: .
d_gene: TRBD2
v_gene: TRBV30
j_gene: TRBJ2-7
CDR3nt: TGTGCCTGGAGTGTACGATCTGCAGCGGGAGGGGTCTACGAGCAGTACTTC
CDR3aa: CAWSVRSAAGGVYEQYF

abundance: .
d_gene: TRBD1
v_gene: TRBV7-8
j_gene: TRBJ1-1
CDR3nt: TGTGCCAGCAGCCGACAGGGTTTTGACACTGAAGCTTTCTTT
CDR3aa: CASSRQGFDTEAFF

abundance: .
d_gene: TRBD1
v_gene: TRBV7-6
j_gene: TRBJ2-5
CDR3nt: TGTGCCAGCAGACAGGGGGCAGAGACCCAGTACTTC
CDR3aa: CASRQGAETQYF

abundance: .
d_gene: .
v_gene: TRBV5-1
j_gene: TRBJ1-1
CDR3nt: TGCGCCAGCAGCTTGCGTCAGGGGAGGAACACTGAAGCTTTCTTT
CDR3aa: CASSLRQGRNTEAFF

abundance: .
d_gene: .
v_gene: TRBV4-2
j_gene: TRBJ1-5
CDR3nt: TGTGCCAGCAGCCAAGTCGGAGAGAGCAATCAGCCCCAGCATTTT
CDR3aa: CASSQVGESNQPQHF

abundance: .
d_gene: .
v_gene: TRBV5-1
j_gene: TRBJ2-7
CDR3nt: TGCGCCAGTCACCCCCCAGGGGACTACGAGCAGTACTTC
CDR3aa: CASHPPGDYEQYF